This is a list of T cell receptor beta chains from one sample in a study of post-analysis software for immune sequencing data. One entry per CDR3 protein, called by TCRdb with MiXCR from the PCR reads. The table shows hundreds of thousands of distinct CDR3 sequences, with less than 35% occurring only once. Sequencing used blood. These receptors were taken from a girl aged 10-17 years with multiple sclerosis. CDR3s include the opening cysteine and the closing phenylalanine or tryptophan. The order of the fields is D gene, clone size, V gene, J gene, CDR3 DNA, CDR3 protein. A D gene is named only where the DNA matches it firmly. Clone size is shown for a subset of rows, as once, few, many or a class of expanded clone.

TRBD1	-	TRBV12-3/TRBV12-4	TRBJ1-1	TGTGCCAGCAGTTTGGAATCGGACAGGGATGAAGCTTTCTTT	CASSLESDRDEAFF
-	-	TRBV5-1	TRBJ1-4	TGCGCCAGCAGCTTGGAGCGGCAGGTTGGTGAAAAACTGTTTTTT	CASSLERQVGEKLFF
-	-	TRBV4-2	TRBJ1-5	TGTGCCAGCAGCCAAGCCCGACGGCTTTATCAGCCCCAGCATTTT	CASSQARRLYQPQHF
TRBD2	-	TRBV6-6	TRBJ2-7	TGTGCCAGCAGTTACGGGGCGGGGGTTTACGAGCAGTACTTC	CASSYGAGVYEQYF
-	-	TRBV20-1	TRBJ1-1	TGCAGTGCTAGAGATCGTATGGAAGCTTTCTTT	CSARDRMEAFF
-	many	TRBV3-1	TRBJ1-5	TGTGCCAGCAGCCAAGATTGGGGAAGCAATCAGCCCCAGCATTTT	CASSQDWGSNQPQHF
-	-	TRBV29-1	TRBJ2-7	TGCAGCGTTGAAATCGCAGACAGTGGCCTCTACGAGCAGTACTTC	CSVEIADSGLYEQYF
TRBD1	-	TRBV11-2	TRBJ1-2	TGTGCCAGCAGCCCGGGACAGGGGTTCGGTGGCTACACCTTC	CASSPGQGFGGYTF
TRBD2	-	TRBV7-9	TRBJ2-3	TGTGCCAGCAGCTTGCTGGCGGGAGGAGTCGCAGGTACGCAGTATTTT	CASSLLAGGVAGTQYF
-	-	TRBV5-6	TRBJ1-2	TGTGCCAGCAGCTCTAGATCAGGGAAAGGCTACACCTTC	CASSSRSGKGYTF
-	few	TRBV7-2	TRBJ2-5	TGTGCCAGCAGCCCAAGGACAGTCGTAGAGACCCAGTACTTC	CASSPRTVVETQYF
TRBD2	few	TRBV29-1	TRBJ2-1	TGCAGCGAGACTAGCGGGCTAAATGAGCAGTTCTTC	CSETSGLNEQFF
TRBD2	-	TRBV7-2	TRBJ2-5	TGTGCCAGCAGCTCAGGGGGACTAGCGTTAGAGACCCGGTACTTC	CASSSGGLALETRYF
TRBD1	few	TRBV6-1	TRBJ2-1	TGTGCCAGCAGTGACCGGGACAGTGTCAATGAGCAGTTCTTC	CASSDRDSVNEQFF
-	few	TRBV6-1	TRBJ1-2	TGTGCCAGCCAGGGCCCGGAAGAAACAGGAGCAGCTAACTATGGCTACACCTTC	CASQGPEETGAANYGYTF
TRBD1	once	TRBV7-9	TRBJ2-1	TGTGCCAGCAGCTTCCGGGACAGCAACAATGAGCAGTTCTTC	CASSFRDSNNEQFF
-	-	TRBV3-1	TRBJ1-2	TGTGCCAGCAGCCAAGATATGGGTAACTATGGCTACACCTTC	CASSQDMGNYGYTF
-	-	TRBV12-3/TRBV12-4	TRBJ1-2	TGTGCCAGCAGTTTAATCCAGACAGACCCATCCGGCTACACCTTC	CASSLIQTDPSGYTF
TRBD2	-	TRBV5-1	TRBJ2-5	TGCGCCAGCAGCTTGGTTTTTGGACTAGCCGAGACCCAGTACTTC	CASSLVFGLAETQYF
-	few	TRBV10-3	TRBJ1-6	TGTGCCATCAGTGAGGTCGGGCAGGGCAATTCACCCCTCCACTTT	CAISEVGQGNSPLHF
-	-	TRBV19	TRBJ2-5	TGTGCCAGTAGTATTCCGGGACTCACAGCCCCAGAGACCCAGTACTTC	CASSIPGLTAPETQYF
TRBD2	-	TRBV9	TRBJ2-3	TGTGCCAGCAGCGTAGATAGCGGGGGTGGCCTCAACACAGATACGCAGTATTTT	CASSVDSGGGLNTDTQYF
TRBD1	-	TRBV14	TRBJ2-5	TGTGCCAGCAGCCAGCACTTGGACAGGGGGGAGACCCAGTACTTC	CASSQHLDRGETQYF
TRBD1	few	TRBV28	TRBJ1-4	TGTGCCAGCAGACCGACAGGGGGCCGGGAAAGTAATGAAAAACTGTTTTTT	CASRPTGGRESNEKLFF
-	few	TRBV4-2	TRBJ1-1	TGTGCCAGCAGCCAAGACTGGGGGGGGTACACTGAAGCTTTCTTT	CASSQDWGGYTEAFF
-	few	TRBV7-9	TRBJ2-5	TGTGCCAGCAGCCCAGCGGGGCAGGGGGGGCTACAAGAGACCCAGTACTTC	CASSPAGQGGLQETQYF
-	few	TRBV5-1	TRBJ2-5	TGCGCCAGCAGCCTGTGGGGGGACCTCCAAGAGACCCAGTACTTC	CASSLWGDLQETQYF
-	-	TRBV4-3	TRBJ1-2	TGCGCCAGCAGCCAAGGACGCACTCAGGGGGGCTACACCTTC	CASSQGRTQGGYTF
TRBD1	many	TRBV12-3/TRBV12-4	TRBJ2-5	TGTGCCAGCAGAGAACGGGACAGCCAAGAGACCCAGTACTTC	CASRERDSQETQYF
-	few	TRBV9	TRBJ2-1	TGTGCCAGCACCCCCCAAATCAAAGGGGGGAATGAGCAGTTCTTC	CASTPQIKGGNEQFF
TRBD1	-	TRBV5-4	TRBJ2-7	TGTGCCAGCAGCTTACTTCCGGGACAGGGACTCAACGAGCAGTACTTC	CASSLLPGQGLNEQYF
-	-	TRBV3-1	TRBJ2-4	TGTGCCAGCAGCCAAGACAGGGAGCTACAGCAGTACTTC	CASSQDRELQQYF
-	-	TRBV15	TRBJ2-4	TGTGCCACCAGCAGTGGCGTGCAGGGGACCAAAAACATTCAGTACTTC	CATSSGVQGTKNIQYF
TRBD1	few	TRBV6-6	TRBJ1-5	TGTGCCAGCAGAGGACCGGGACAGGGGATGTTCGATCAGCCCCAGCATTTT	CASRGPGQGMFDQPQHF
TRBD1	-	TRBV10-3	TRBJ1-1	TGTGCCATCAGTCCGGGACAGGGGGCTAACACTGAAGCTTTCTTT	CAISPGQGANTEAFF
TRBD1	-	TRBV28	TRBJ2-4	TGTGCCAGCAGTTCGGACAGGGTAACCGATGAGCAGTACTTC	CASSSDRVTDEQYF
-	-	TRBV20-1	TRBJ1-5	TGCAGTGCTAGGGGCCAGGGACGCAATCAGCCCCAGCATTTT	CSARGQGRNQPQHF
-	many	TRBV7-2	TRBJ2-7	TGTGCCAGCAGTTTCGGGGGCCCCTACGAGCAGTACTTC	CASSFGGPYEQYF
-	many	TRBV11-2	TRBJ2-7	TGTGCCAGCAGCTTAGCTGCCGCCTACGAGCAGTACTTC	CASSLAAAYEQYF
-	few	TRBV15	TRBJ2-3	TGTGCCACCAGCAGAGATAAGGCCGCGGATACGCAGTATTTT	CATSRDKAADTQYF
TRBD2	-	TRBV29-1	TRBJ2-1	TGCAGCGTTGATTCGGGAGGGCCGATGGATGAGCAGTTCTTC	CSVDSGGPMDEQFF
-	-	TRBV20-1	TRBJ2-7	TGCAGTGCTAGAGGGGCTACCAGTTACTACGAGCAGTACTTC	CSARGATSYYEQYF
-	few	TRBV5-1	TRBJ2-3	TGCGCCAGCAGCTCCCCTGGGCAGGCCGCCCGGGCGCAGTATTTT	CASSSPGQAARAQYF
TRBD2	-	TRBV6-6	TRBJ2-3	TGTGCCGGCAGCCCCCCCCGTAGCGGGAGAACAGATACGCAGTATTTT	CAGSPPRSGRTDTQYF
-	few	TRBV7-9	TRBJ2-3	TGTGCCAGCAGCTTCAGTCCCGCCGTCACAGATACGCAGTATTTT	CASSFSPAVTDTQYF
-	-	TRBV27	TRBJ2-1	TGTGCCAGCAGCGCTTTTAAGCGATTGAGCTCCTACAATGAGCAGTTCTTC	CASSAFKRLSSYNEQFF
-	few	TRBV7-2	TRBJ2-5	TGTGCCAGCAGCGGAAGGTTCTCTAAGACCCAGTACTTC	CASSGRFSKTQYF
TRBD2	-	TRBV28	TRBJ2-1	TGTGCCAGCTTACCGGGACTAGCTAGTCATGAGCAGTTCTTC	CASLPGLASHEQFF
TRBD2	many	TRBV29-1	TRBJ2-7	TGCAGCGTTTCCTCGGCGGGAGTTTCCCACGAGCAGTACTTC	CSVSSAGVSHEQYF
-	-	TRBV6-5	TRBJ2-7	TGTGCCCCCACCCCGGCAGGTCCTACCTACGAGCAGTACTTC	CAPTPAGPTYEQYF
-	-	TRBV6-1	TRBJ2-2	TGTGCCAGCAGTCGGGACTTCTGGGCCGGGGAGCTGTTTTTT	CASSRDFWAGELFF
TRBD2	many	TRBV9	TRBJ2-5	TGTGCCAGCAGCCCCCGACTAGCGTGGACCCAGTACTTC	CASSPRLAWTQYF